This note documents a single TCR beta chain sequence. The data originate from a study of cytomegalovirus exposure and HLA in healthy donors. PCR employed 60 Vbeta and 13 Jbeta primers. TCRdb's table, derived via immunoSEQ multiplex PCR, lists solely in-frame clones and lacks some. This sample has under 100,000 clones, with just under 70% found just once. The receptor was derived from a woman in her forties or fifties in good health and CMV-seropositive. Source material: PBMCs.

In DNA, the CDR3 is TGTGCCAGCATCCCCTCCGGACTCCTACCCCGGCCCCAGCATTTT. This encodes CASIPSGLLPRPQHF. This chain joins TRBV28 and TRBJ1-5; no clear D gene. The CDR3 sequence is 15 residues long. Per germline, CDR1 MDHEN and CDR2 SYDVKM. The ends were cut back, 7 bases at V and 9 bases at J, with 22 bases in the middle.